This T cell receptor (beta chain) was sequenced in a study of T cell changes during pregnancy in multiple sclerosis. With V trimmed by 9 bases and J by 8 bases, 10 bases remained unmatched. CDR1 is LNHDA and CDR2 is SQIVND in the germline V gene (reference sequence). The CDR3 is 14 amino acids. The data were produced by immunoSEQ multiplex PCR, yet TCRdb's version contains in-frame clones alone and is incomplete. The repertoire holds 50,000 to 75,000 clones, with over 85% as singletons. The source is a female donor with multiple sclerosis, enrolled in a pregnancy study. The sequencing used CD8+ T cells from peripheral blood mononuclear cells, collected in the third trimester of pregnancy. This sequence joins TRBV19 and TRBJ1-4; 9 nucleotides line up with TRBD1. The CDR3 spells CASDSGTGYEKLFF. Written as DNA, the CDR3 is TGTGCCAGCGATTCCGGGACAGGGTACGAAAAACTGTTTTTT.